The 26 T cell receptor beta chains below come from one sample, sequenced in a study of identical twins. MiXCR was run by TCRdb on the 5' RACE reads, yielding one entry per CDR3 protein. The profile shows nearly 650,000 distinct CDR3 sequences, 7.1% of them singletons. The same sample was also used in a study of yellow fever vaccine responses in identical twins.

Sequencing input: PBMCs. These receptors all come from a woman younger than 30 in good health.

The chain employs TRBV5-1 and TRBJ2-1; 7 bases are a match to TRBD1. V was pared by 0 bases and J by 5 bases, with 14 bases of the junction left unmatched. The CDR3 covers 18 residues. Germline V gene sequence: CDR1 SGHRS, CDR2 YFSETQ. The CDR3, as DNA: TGCGCCAGCAGCTTGGAGACCTTATGGGACAGAATCGACAATGAGCAGTTCTTC. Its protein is CASSLETLWDRIDNEQFF.

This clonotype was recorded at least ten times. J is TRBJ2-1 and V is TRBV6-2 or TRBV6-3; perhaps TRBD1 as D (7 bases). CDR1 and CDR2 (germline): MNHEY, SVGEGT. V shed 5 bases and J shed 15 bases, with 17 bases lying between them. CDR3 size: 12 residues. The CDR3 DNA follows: TGTGCCAGCAGTGTCAGGGGGTCCGGGGGGTTCTTC. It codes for CASSVRGSGGFF.

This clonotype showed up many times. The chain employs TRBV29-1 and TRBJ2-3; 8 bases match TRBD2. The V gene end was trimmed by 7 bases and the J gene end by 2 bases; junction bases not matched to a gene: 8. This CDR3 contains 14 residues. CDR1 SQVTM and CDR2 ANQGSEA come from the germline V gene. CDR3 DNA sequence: TGCAGCGGACGTACTAGCGGATCCACAGATACGCAGTATTTT. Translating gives CSGRTSGSTDTQYF.

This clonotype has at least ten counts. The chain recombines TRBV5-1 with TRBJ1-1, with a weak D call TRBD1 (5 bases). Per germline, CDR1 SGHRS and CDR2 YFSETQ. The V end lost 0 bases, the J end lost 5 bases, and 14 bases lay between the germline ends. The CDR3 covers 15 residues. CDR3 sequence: CASSLVQGSFTEAFF. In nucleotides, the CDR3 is TGCGCCAGCAGCTTGGTCCAGGGTTCGTTTACTGAAGCTTTCTTT.

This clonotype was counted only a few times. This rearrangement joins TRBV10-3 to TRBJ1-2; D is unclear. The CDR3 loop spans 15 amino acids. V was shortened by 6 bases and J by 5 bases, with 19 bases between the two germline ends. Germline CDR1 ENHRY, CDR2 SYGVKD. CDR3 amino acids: CAISELLTPIYGYTF. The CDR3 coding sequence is TGTGCCATCAGCGAATTGTTGACTCCAATTTATGGCTACACCTTC.

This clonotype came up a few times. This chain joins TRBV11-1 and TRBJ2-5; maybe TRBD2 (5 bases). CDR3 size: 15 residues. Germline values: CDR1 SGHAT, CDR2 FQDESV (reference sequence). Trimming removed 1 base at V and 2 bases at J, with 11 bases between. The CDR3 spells CASSLEVAGQETQYF. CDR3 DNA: TGTGCCAGCAGCTTAGAGGTGGCGGGTCAAGAGACCCAGTACTTC.

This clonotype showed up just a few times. The DNA for the CDR3 is TGTGCCAGCAGCCCGTATGACAGCAACACTGAAGCTTTCTTT. Protein product: CASSPYDSNTEAFF. The chain links TRBV4-2 to TRBJ1-1; a possible D gene is TRBD1 (5 bases). V was cut by 4 bases and J by 2 bases, with 11 bases left in between. Germline V gene lookup returns CDR1 LGHNA and CDR2 YNFKEQ. This CDR3 spans 14 amino acids.

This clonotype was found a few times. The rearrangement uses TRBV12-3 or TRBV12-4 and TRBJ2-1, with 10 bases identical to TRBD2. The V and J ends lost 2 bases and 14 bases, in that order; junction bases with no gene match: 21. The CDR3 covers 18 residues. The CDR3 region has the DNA TGTGCCAGCAGTTTACTCCGCCAAACTGGGGCTAGCGGGGGTGGGGAGTTCTTC. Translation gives CASSLLRQTGASGGGEFF.

The CDR3 nucleotides read TGCAGCGTACAGACTCAGAACACCGGGGAGCTGTTTTTT. Translation: CSVQTQNTGELFF. The chain joins TRBV29-1 to TRBJ2-2, with unresolved D. Germline CDR1 SQVTM, CDR2 ANQGSEA. Trimming shortened V by 6 bases and J by 1 base, and 9 bases separated the two germline ends. The CDR3 covers 13 residues.

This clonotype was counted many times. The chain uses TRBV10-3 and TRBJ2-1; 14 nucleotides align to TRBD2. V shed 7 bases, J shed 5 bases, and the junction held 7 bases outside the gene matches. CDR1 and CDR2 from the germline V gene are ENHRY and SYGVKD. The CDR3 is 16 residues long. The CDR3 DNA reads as TGTGCCATCACCCCAGGACTAGCGGGGGGTAACAATGAGCAGTTCTTC. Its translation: CAITPGLAGGNNEQFF.

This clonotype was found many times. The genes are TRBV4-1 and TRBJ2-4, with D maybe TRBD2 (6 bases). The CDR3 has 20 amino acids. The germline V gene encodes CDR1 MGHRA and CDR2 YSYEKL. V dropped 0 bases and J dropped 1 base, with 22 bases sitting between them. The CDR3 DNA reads TGCGCCAGCAGCCAAGATTTTCGCGACGGGAGCTGGCTGGCCAAAAACATTCAGTACTTC. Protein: CASSQDFRDGSWLAKNIQYF.

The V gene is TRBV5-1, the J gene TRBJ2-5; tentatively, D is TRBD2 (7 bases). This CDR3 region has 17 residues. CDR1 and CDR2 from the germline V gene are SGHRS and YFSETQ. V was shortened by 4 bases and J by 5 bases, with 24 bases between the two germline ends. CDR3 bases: TGCGCCAGCAGCATCCTTAGGGGGGGAGGTTCAGAGGAGACCCAGTACTTC. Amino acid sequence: CASSILRGGGSEETQYF.

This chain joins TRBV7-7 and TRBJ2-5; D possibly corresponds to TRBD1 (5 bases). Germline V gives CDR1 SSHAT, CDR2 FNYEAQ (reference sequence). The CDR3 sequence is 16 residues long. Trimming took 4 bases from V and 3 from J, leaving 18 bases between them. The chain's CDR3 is CASSSLDKGPKETQYF. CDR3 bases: TGTGCCAGCAGCTCGTTGGACAAGGGGCCGAAAGAGACCCAGTACTTC. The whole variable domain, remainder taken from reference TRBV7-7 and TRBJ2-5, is GAGVSQSPRYKVTKRGQDVTLRCDPISSHATLYWYQQALGQGPEFLTYFNYEAQPDKSGLPSDRFSAERPEGSISTLTIQRTEQRDSAMYRCASSSLDKGPKETQYFGPGTRLLVL.

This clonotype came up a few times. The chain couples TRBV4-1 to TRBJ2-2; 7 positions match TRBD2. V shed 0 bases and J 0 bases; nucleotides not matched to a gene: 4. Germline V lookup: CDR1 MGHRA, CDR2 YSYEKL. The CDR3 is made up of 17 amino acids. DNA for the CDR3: TGCGCCAGCAGCCAAGAGGAGCTAGCGGCGAACACCGGGGAGCTGTTTTTT. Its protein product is CASSQEELAANTGELFF.

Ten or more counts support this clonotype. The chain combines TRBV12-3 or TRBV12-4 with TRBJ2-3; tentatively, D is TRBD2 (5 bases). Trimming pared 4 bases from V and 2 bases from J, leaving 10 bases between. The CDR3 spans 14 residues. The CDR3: CASSSSFLTDTQYF. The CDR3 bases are TGTGCCAGCAGTTCTAGCTTTCTCACAGATACGCAGTATTTT.

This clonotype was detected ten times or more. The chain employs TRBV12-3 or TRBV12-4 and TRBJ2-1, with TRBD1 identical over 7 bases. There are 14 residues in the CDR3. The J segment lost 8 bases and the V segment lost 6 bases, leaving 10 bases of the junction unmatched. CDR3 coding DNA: TGTGCCAGCAGCTCCCTGGACAGGTGGGATGAGCAGTTCTTC. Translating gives CASSSLDRWDEQFF.

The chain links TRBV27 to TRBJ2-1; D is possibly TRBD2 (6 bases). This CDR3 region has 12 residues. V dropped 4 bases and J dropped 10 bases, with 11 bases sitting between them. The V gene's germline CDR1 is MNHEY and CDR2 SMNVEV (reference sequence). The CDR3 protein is CASSSGVREQFF. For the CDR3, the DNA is TGTGCCAGCAGTTCGGGGGTTAGGGAGCAGTTCTTC.

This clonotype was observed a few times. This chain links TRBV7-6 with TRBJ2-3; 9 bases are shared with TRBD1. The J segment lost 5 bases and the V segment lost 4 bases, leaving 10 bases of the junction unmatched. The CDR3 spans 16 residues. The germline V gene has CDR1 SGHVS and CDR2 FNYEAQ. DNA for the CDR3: TGTGCCAGCAGCTCGCCTACAGGGGGCTCAGGAGATACGCAGTATTTT. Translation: CASSSPTGGSGDTQYF.

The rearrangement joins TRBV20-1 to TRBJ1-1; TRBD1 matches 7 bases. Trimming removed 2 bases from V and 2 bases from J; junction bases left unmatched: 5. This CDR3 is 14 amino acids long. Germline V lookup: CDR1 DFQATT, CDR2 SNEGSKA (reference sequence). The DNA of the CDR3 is TGCAGTGCTAGAATCACAGGGGTAAACACTGAAGCTTTCTTT. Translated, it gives CSARITGVNTEAFF.

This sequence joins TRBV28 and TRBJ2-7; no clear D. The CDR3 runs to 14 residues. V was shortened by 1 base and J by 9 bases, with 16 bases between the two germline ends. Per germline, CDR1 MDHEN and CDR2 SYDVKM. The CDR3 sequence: CASSLFSAMDVQYF. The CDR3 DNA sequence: TGTGCCAGCAGTTTATTTAGTGCGATGGACGTGCAGTACTTC.

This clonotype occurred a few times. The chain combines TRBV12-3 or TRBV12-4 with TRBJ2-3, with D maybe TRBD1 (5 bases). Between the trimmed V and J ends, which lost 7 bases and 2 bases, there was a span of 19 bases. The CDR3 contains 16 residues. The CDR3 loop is CASNQVQGSPTDTQYF. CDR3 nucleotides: TGTGCCAGCAACCAAGTTCAGGGTAGCCCCACAGATACGCAGTATTTT.

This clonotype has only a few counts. Written as DNA, the CDR3 is TGTGCCAGCAGCGTAGCGGGGACAGGAGGGAGCACAGATACGCAGTATTTT. Its translation: CASSVAGTGGSTDTQYF. The gene calls are TRBV9 and TRBJ2-3, with 8 bases aligning to TRBD1. The ends lost 0 bases at V and 0 bases at J; junction bases unmatched: 6. Per the germline V gene, CDR1 is SGDLS and CDR2 is YYNGEE. The CDR3 covers 17 residues. The variable domain in full, completed from reference TRBV9 and TRBJ2-3, reads DSGVTQTPKHLITATGQRVTLRCSPRSGDLSVYWYQQSLDQGLQFLIQYYNGEERAKGNILERFSAQQFPDLHSELNLSSLELGDSALYFCASSVAGTGGSTDTQYFGPGTRLTVL.

For the CDR3, the DNA is TGTGCCAGCAGCCAAGGCGGGGCAAACCAAGAGACCCAGTACTTC. As protein: CASSQGGANQETQYF. The chain uses TRBV3-1 and TRBJ2-5; perhaps TRBD2 as D (6 bases). Germline V gene lookup returns CDR1 LGHDT and CDR2 YNNKEL (reference sequence). V was shortened by 1 base and J by 0 bases, with 9 bases between the two germline ends. The CDR3 extends over 15 amino acids.

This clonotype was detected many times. CDR3 loop: CASSPDTSETQYF. CDR3 nucleotide sequence: TGTGCCAGCAGCCCAGACACTTCAGAGACCCAGTACTTC. The rearrangement links TRBV7-9 to TRBJ2-5; D unresolved. The CDR3 contains 13 residues. Germline V gene sequence: CDR1 SEHNR, CDR2 FQNEAQ (reference sequence). Trimming took 5 bases from V and 4 from J, leaving 11 bases between them.

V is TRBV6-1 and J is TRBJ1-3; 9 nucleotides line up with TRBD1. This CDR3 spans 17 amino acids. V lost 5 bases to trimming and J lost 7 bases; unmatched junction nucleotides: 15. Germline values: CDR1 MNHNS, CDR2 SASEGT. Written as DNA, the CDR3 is TGTGCCAGCAGTCCCAAGGGACAGGGATTGATTTGGAACACCATATATTTT. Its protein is CASSPKGQGLIWNTIYF.

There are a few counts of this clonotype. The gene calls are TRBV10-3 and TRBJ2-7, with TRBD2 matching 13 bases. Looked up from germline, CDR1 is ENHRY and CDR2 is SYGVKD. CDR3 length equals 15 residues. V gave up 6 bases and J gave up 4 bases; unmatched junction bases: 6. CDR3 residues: CAISRGTSGIYEQYF. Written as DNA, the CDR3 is TGTGCCATCAGCCGTGGGACTAGCGGGATTTACGAGCAGTACTTC.